The 24 T cell receptor beta chains below were found in one sample sequenced in a study of blood T cell repertoires in COVID-19. TCRdb keeps only in-frame clones here, not all; method: immunoSEQ multiplex PCR. The repertoire includes 380,000 or so clones, 70% to 90% of them detected once, and 0.95% to 1.5% sits in the top ten. Sequenced sample: peripheral blood. These receptors all come from a middle-aged man with acute or convalescent COVID-19.

This clone was counted once. The V gene is TRBV7-9, the J gene TRBJ1-5; a weak D match, TRBD1 (5 bases). Trimming shortened V by 3 bases and J by 4 bases, and 7 bases separated the two germline ends. The CDR3 extends over 13 amino acids. Germline CDR1 SEHNR, CDR2 FQNEAQ (reference sequence). CDR3 region: CASSLPGNQPQHF. The CDR3 DNA sequence: TGTGCCAGCAGCTTGCCAGGGAATCAGCCCCAGCATTTT. Based on the CDR3 plus reference TRBV7-9 and TRBJ1-5, the full variable domain is DTGVSQNPRHKITKRGQNVTFRCDPISEHNRLYWYRQTLGQGPEFLTYFQNEAQLEKSRLLSDRFSAERPKGSFSTLEIQRTEQGDSAMYLCASSLPGNQPQHFGDGTRLSIL.

This chain uses TRBV27 with TRBJ1-2; a weak D match, TRBD1 (6 bases). V was clipped by 6 bases and J by 4 bases, with 18 bases between them. Germline V gene lookup returns CDR1 MNHEY and CDR2 SMNVEV (reference sequence). The CDR3 is 15 amino acids. CDR3 protein: CASSTQLQGPYGYTF. For the CDR3, the DNA is TGTGCCAGCAGCACCCAGTTACAGGGACCCTATGGCTACACCTTC.

DNA of the CDR3: TGTGCCAGCAGTCACCCCGGGACTAGGAACACCGGGGAGCTGTTTTTT. It specifies CASSHPGTRNTGELFF. V gene TRBV2 combines with J gene TRBJ2-2, with TRBD2 matching over 8 bases. Germline CDR1 is SNHLY and CDR2 is FYNNEI. V dropped 5 bases and J dropped 1; count of bases not matched to a gene: 6. The CDR3 sequence is 16 residues long.

This chain links TRBV29-1 with TRBJ1-1, with 7 nucleotides matching TRBD1. This CDR3 has 12 residues. Germline V gene lookup returns CDR1 SQVTM and CDR2 ANQGSEA. V lost 5 bases and J lost 7; bases outside the gene matches: 7. The CDR3 DNA sequence: TGCAGCGTTTCGCAGGGGGTCGGTGAAGCTTTCTTT. Translation gives CSVSQGVGEAFF. The full variable domain, its missing parts supplied by reference TRBV29-1 and TRBJ1-1, is SAVISQKPSRDICQRGTSLTIQCQVDSQVTMMFWYRQQPGQSLTLIATANQGSEATYESGFVIDKFPISRPNLTFSTLTVSNMSPEDSSIYLCSVSQGVGEAFFGQGTRLTVV.

With regard to this clone: This sample also contains other DNA sequences that code for the same CDR3. The rearrangement joins TRBV9 to TRBJ1-3; D uncertain. The CDR3 has 10 residues. Germline V gives CDR1 SGDLS, CDR2 YYNGEE. This CDR3 is CASSGNTIYF. The CDR3 nucleotides read TGTGCGAGCTCTGGAAACACCATATATTTT.

The genes are TRBV14 and TRBJ1-1, with D possibly being TRBD1 (5 bases). The CDR3 runs 15 residues. CDR1 and CDR2 from the germline V gene are SGHDN and FVKESK. The V and J ends lost 2 bases and 1 base respectively, with 11 bases between them. The CDR3 reads CASSQSWGRNTEAFF. CDR3 sequence (DNA): TGTGCCAGCAGCCAAAGCTGGGGCAGGAACACTGAAGCTTTCTTT.

The chain joins TRBV3-1 (or the pseudogene TRBV3-2) to TRBJ2-1; 9 nucleotides match TRBD2. The CDR3 is made up of 15 amino acids. Germline CDR1 and CDR2: LGHDT and YNNKEL (reference sequence). V shed 1 base, J shed 5 bases, and the junction held 3 bases outside the gene matches. CDR3 region: CASSQAGLANNEQFF. DNA of the CDR3: TGTGCCAGCAGCCAAGCGGGACTAGCCAACAATGAGCAGTTCTTC.

The J gene is TRBJ2-3, the V gene TRBV18, with TRBD2 identical over 11 bases. The CDR3 is 19 amino acids. Looked up from germline, CDR1 is KGHSH and CDR2 is LQKENI. V lost 0 bases to trimming and J lost 0 bases; unmatched junction nucleotides: 8. CDR3 sequence (DNA): TGTGCCAGCTCACCACCCCCACGACTAGCGGGAACTAGCACAGATACGCAGTATTTT. This encodes CASSPPPRLAGTSTDTQYF.

The V gene is TRBV5-1, the J gene TRBJ2-5; 14 nucleotides agree with TRBD2. V lost 4 bases, J lost 5 bases, and 4 bases stayed unmatched. This CDR3 comprises 15 residues. Germline V gene data show CDR1 as SGHRS and CDR2 as YFSETQ. DNA of the CDR3: TGCGCCAGCAGCAGGGGACTAGCGGGGGCCGAGACCCAGTACTTC. Translation: CASSRGLAGAETQYF.

This chain uses TRBV19 with TRBJ1-2, with D possibly TRBD1 on 6 matching bases. V lost 5 bases and J 6 bases, leaving 22 bases between the germline ends. The germline gives CDR1 LNHDA, CDR2 SQIVND (reference sequence). The CDR3 loop spans 16 amino acids. The CDR3 DNA sequence: TGTGCCAGTAGTTCCCTCGTCGGGGGGGCCGTCGATGGCTACACCTTC. It codes for CASSSLVGGAVDGYTF.

This clone was seen a few times. This sequence joins TRBV14 and TRBJ2-2; D call uncertain. CDR1 and CDR2 from the germline V gene are SGHDN and FVKESK. Trimming cost V 1 base and J 1 base, with 10 bases left between them. This CDR3 has 16 residues. CDR3 region: CASSQASYGNTGELFF. CDR3 nucleotide sequence: TGTGCCAGCAGCCAAGCGAGTTACGGGAACACCGGGGAGCTGTTTTTT.

The chain recombines TRBV30 with TRBJ2-1; no clear D. The CDR3 length is 13 residues. CDR1 is GTSNPN, CDR2 SVGIG, per germline (reference sequence). V was pared by 5 bases and J by 2 bases, with 10 bases between. The CDR3: CAWVRLAYNEQFF. The CDR3, as DNA: TGTGCCTGGGTGCGTTTAGCCTACAATGAGCAGTTCTTC. Variable domain in full (rest from reference TRBV30 and TRBJ2-1): SQTIHQWPATLVQPVGSPLSLECTVEGTSNPNLYWYRQAAGRGLQLLFYSVGIGQISSEVPQNLSASRPQDRQFILSSKKLLLSDSGFYLCAWVRLAYNEQFFGPGTRLTVL.

The chain couples TRBV19 to TRBJ2-7; a weak D match, TRBD1 (6 bases). The CDR3 contains 13 residues. Trimming removed 5 bases from V and 2 bases from J, with 10 bases in between. CDR1 and CDR2 (germline): LNHDA, SQIVND (reference sequence). In DNA form, the CDR3 reads TGTGCCAGTAGTGCCGGACAGACCTACGAGCAGTACTTC. Its translation is CASSAGQTYEQYF.

CDR3 coding DNA: TGTGCCAGCAGCCAAGATTCGGGGCTAGCGGGGGCGCACGAAGAGACCCAGTACTTC. Residues: CASSQDSGLAGAHEETQYF. This sequence joins TRBV3-1 (or the pseudogene TRBV3-2) and TRBJ2-5; 10 bases are shared with TRBD2. V shed 0 bases, J shed 3 bases, and the junction held 13 bases outside the gene matches. The germline V gene encodes CDR1 LGHDT and CDR2 YNNKEL (reference sequence). The CDR3 spans 19 residues.

This rearrangement joins TRBV14 to TRBJ2-2; D may be TRBD2 (5 bases). CDR1 and CDR2 (germline): SGHDN, FVKESK. The CDR3 length is 13 residues. V lost 4 bases, J lost 5 bases, and 8 bases lay in between. CDR3 in DNA: TGTGCCAGCAGCCCACAGCGGACCGGGGAGCTGTTTTTT. It codes for CASSPQRTGELFF.

The chain links TRBV19 to TRBJ2-2, with a possible D match to TRBD2 (5 bases). CDR1 is LNHDA and CDR2 is SQIVND in the germline V gene (reference sequence). This CDR3 is built from 15 residues. V shed 2 bases and J shed 4 bases, with 11 bases lying between them. The CDR3 sequence: CASSISVRGTGELFF. CDR3 bases: TGTGCCAGTAGTATATCAGTCCGGGGCACCGGGGAGCTGTTTTTT. The full variable domain, with the rest looked up from reference TRBV19 and TRBJ2-2, is DGGITQSPKYLFRKEGQNVTLSCEQNLNHDAMYWYRQDPGQGLRLIYYSQIVNDFQKGDIAEGYSVSREKKESFPLTVTSAQKNPTAFYLCASSISVRGTGELFFGEGSRLTVL.

V gene TRBV2 combines with J gene TRBJ1-3; D gene uncertain. V was shortened by 6 bases and J by 1 base, with 10 bases between the two germline ends. CDR1 and CDR2 from the germline V gene are SNHLY and FYNNEI. The CDR3 is made up of 14 amino acids. CDR3 nucleotides: TGTGCCAGCAGGGAGATGTTATCTGGAAACACCATATATTTT. Amino acid sequence: CASREMLSGNTIYF.

The chain links TRBV4-3 to TRBJ2-6, with 7 bases aligning to TRBD2. The CDR3 length is 18 residues. The germline V gene encodes CDR1 LGHNA and CDR2 YSLEER. Germline trimming cut 0 bases from V and 1 base from J; bases unmatched to any gene: 6. The CDR3: CASSQDPGGISGANVLTF. In DNA, the CDR3 is TGCGCCAGCAGCCAAGATCCCGGGGGGATTTCTGGGGCCAACGTCCTGACTTTC.

J is TRBJ1-1 and V is TRBV11-1; D gene ambiguous. CDR3 size: 12 residues. Trimming took 6 bases from V and 8 from J, leaving 13 bases between them. Germline values: CDR1 SGHAT, CDR2 FQDESV (reference sequence). The chain's CDR3 is CASRRRREEAFF. The CDR3 region has the DNA TGTGCCAGCAGACGAAGGCGGGAGGAAGCTTTCTTT.

The chain carries TRBV30 and TRBJ2-3; TRBD2 is a possible D gene (5 bases). CDR1 is GTSNPN and CDR2 is SVGIG in the germline V gene (reference sequence). The CDR3 is 14 residues long. The V and J ends lost 2 bases and 0 bases respectively, with 9 bases between them. The CDR3 here is CAWSSGSSTDTQYF. The CDR3 nucleotides read TGTGCCTGGAGTAGCGGCTCTAGCACAGATACGCAGTATTTT.

V and J are TRBV18 and TRBJ2-1; TRBD2 matches 7 bases. The CDR3 has 17 amino acids. Trimming at V came to 3 bases and at J to 4 bases, leaving 12 bases not matched to a gene. Germline V gene sequence: CDR1 KGHSH, CDR2 LQKENI. The CDR3 region is CASSPPGAGVGYNEQFF. The DNA for the CDR3 is TGTGCCAGCTCACCCCCTGGGGCGGGAGTCGGGTACAATGAGCAGTTCTTC.

The chain is built from TRBV29-1 and TRBJ1-1; D is ambiguous. The germline gives CDR1 SQVTM, CDR2 ANQGSEA. Between the trimmed V and J ends, which lost 7 bases and 5 bases, there was a span of 11 bases. There are 11 residues in the CDR3. The CDR3 DNA is TGCAGCGCTCCGGCGGGGACTGAAGCTTTCTTT. Translated, it gives CSAPAGTEAFF.

Only one count was recorded for this clone. The chain has TRBV5-4 and TRBJ1-1; D is unresolved. CDR1 is SGHNT and CDR2 is YYREEE in the germline V gene (reference sequence). The V and J ends lost 4 bases and 4 bases respectively, with 11 bases between them. There are 13 residues in the CDR3. The CDR3 bases are TGTGCCAGCAGCAGTTACATGATCACTGAAGCTTTCTTT. Its protein is CASSSYMITEAFF.

The gene calls are TRBV7-3 and TRBJ2-3; 15 nucleotides align to TRBD2. Germline V CDR1 and CDR2: SGHTA, FQGTGA. The CDR3 is 17 amino acids. Germline trimming cut 6 bases from V and 2 bases from J; bases unmatched to any gene: 6. CDR3 amino acids: CASSRTSGGAYTDTQYF. Written as DNA, the CDR3 is TGTGCCAGCAGTAGGACTAGCGGGGGGGCCTACACAGATACGCAGTATTTT.